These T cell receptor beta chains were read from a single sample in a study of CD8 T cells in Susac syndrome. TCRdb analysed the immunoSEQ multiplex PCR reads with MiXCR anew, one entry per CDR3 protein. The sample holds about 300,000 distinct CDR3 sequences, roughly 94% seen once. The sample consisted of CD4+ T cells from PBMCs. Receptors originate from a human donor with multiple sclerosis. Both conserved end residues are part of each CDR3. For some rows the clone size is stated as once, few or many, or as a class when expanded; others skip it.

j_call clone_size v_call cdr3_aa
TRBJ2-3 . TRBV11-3 CASSEGTSLRADTQYF
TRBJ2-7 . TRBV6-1 CASREGLAGIYEQYF
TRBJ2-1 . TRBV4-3 CASSQDTGIREQFF
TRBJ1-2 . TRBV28 CASSFQQYSGYTF
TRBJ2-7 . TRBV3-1 CASSQGATSYEQYF
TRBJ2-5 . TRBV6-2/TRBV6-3 CASSYPRLAGVETQYF
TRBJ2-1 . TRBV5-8 CASSLVGVLGEQFF
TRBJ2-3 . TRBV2 CASSEGSSVSTDTQYF
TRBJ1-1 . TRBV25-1 CASNDVGRGRTEAFF
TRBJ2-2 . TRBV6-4 CASSAQHRGHTGELFF
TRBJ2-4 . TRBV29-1 CSVDRMGRDIQYF
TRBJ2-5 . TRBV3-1 CASSPGTSGGAGQETQYF
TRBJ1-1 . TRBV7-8 CASSPPGNLNTEAFF
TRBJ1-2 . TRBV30 CAWSAGYGYTF
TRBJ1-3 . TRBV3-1 CASSQKRGFSGNTIYF
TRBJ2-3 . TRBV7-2 CASSRLTSGLSTDTQYF
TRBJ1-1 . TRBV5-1 CASSPRGGEAEAFF
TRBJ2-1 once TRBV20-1 CSARASGSLVRSYNEQFF
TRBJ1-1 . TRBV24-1 CATSVAENTEAFF
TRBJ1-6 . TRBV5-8 CASSFWSLSPLHF
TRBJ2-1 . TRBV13 CASSRLAGEEQFF